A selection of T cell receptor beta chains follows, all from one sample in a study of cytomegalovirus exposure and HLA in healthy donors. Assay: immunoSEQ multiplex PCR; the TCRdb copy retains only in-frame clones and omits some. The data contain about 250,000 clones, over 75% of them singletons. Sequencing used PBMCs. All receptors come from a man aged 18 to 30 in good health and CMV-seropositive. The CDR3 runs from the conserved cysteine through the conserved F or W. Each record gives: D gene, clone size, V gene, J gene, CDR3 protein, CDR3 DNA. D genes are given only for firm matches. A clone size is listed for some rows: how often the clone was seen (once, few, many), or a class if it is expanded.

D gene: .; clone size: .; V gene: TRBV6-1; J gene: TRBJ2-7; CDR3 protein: CASMEGPDRSYEQYF; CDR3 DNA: TGTGCCAGCATGGAGGGTCCGGACAGGTCCTACGAGCAGTACTTC
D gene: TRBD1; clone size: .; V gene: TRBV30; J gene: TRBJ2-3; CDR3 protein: CAWRDWGQSTDTQYF; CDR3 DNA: TGTGCCTGGAGGGACTGGGGACAGTCCACAGATACGCAGTATTTT
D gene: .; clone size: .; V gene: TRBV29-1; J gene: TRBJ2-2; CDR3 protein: CSVLGSTGELFF; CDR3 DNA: TGCAGCGTTTTGGGGTCAACCGGGGAGCTGTTTTTT
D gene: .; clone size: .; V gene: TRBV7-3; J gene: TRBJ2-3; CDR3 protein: CASSGQGRSDTQYF; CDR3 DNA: TGTGCCAGCAGCGGGCAGGGGAGGTCAGATACGCAGTATTTT
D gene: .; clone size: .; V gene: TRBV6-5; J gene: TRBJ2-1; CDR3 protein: CASSPRRDPNEQFF; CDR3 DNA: TGTGCCAGCTCACCCAGGCGGGACCCAAATGAGCAGTTCTTC
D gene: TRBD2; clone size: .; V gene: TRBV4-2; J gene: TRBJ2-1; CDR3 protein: CASSQDGGGYNEQFF; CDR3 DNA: TGTGCCAGCAGCCAAGATGGGGGGGGATACAATGAGCAGTTCTTC
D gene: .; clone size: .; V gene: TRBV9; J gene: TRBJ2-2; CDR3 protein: CASSVAAGPNTGELFF; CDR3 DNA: TGTGCCAGCAGCGTAGCAGCGGGCCCGAACACCGGGGAGCTGTTTTTT
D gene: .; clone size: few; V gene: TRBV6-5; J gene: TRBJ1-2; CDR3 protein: CASRRIDIPSGYTF; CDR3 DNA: TGTGCCAGCAGGCGGATAGACATCCCCTCGGGCTACACCTTC
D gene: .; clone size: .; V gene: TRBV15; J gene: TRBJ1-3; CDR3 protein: CATSRWTHSGNTIYF; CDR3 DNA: TGTGCCACCAGCAGGTGGACGCACTCTGGAAACACCATATATTTT
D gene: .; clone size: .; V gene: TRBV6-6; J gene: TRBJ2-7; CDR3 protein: CASSYSLAYEQYF; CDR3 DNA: TGTGCCAGCAGTTACTCGCTAGCCTACGAGCAGTACTTC
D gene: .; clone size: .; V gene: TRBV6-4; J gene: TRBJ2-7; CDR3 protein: CASSDRCPDYEQYF; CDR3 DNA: TGTGCCAGCAGTGACCGGTGTCCCGACTACGAGCAGTACTTC
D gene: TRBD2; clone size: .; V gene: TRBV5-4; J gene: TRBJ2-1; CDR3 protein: CASSQFTSGTDEQFF; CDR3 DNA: TGTGCCAGCAGCCAGTTTACTAGCGGGACAGATGAGCAGTTCTTC
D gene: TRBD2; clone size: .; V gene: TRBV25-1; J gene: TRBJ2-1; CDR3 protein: CASSDSGTSNEQFF; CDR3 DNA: TGTGCCAGCAGTGACTCCGGGACTAGCAATGAGCAGTTCTTC
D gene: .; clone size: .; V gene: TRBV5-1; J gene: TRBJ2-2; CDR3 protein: CASSLRPAGNTGELFF; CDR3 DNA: TGCGCCAGCAGCTTGAGGCCAGCGGGGAACACCGGGGAGCTGTTTTTT
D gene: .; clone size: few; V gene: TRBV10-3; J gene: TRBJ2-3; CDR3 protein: CASSYSRGQTDTQYF; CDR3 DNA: TGTGCCAGCAGTTACTCAAGGGGACAAACAGATACGCAGTATTTT
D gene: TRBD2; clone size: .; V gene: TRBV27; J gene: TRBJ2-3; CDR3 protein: CASSLFSLAGADTQYF; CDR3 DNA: TGTGCCAGCAGTTTATTCTCCTTAGCGGGAGCAGATACGCAGTATTTT
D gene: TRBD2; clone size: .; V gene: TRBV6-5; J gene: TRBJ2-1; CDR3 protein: CASSPRLAAYNEQFF; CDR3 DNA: TGTGCCAGCAGTCCGAGACTAGCGGCCTACAATGAGCAGTTCTTC
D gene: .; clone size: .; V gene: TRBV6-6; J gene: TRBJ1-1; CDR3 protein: CASSSFLGQAFF; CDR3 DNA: TGTGCCAGCAGTTCCTTTTTGGGCCAAGCTTTCTTT
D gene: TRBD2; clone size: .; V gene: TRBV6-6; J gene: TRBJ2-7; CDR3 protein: CASSYVGGPNEQYF; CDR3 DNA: TGTGCCAGCAGTTACGTGGGAGGGCCCAACGAGCAGTACTTC
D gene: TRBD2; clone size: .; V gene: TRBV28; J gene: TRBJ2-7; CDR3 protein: CASRRLAGVYEQYF; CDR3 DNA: TGTGCCAGCAGGAGACTAGCGGGAGTATATGAGCAGTACTTC
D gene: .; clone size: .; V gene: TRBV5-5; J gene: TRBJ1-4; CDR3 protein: CASSLGPYNEKLFF; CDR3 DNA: TGTGCCAGCAGCTTGGGGCCCTATAATGAAAAACTGTTTTTT
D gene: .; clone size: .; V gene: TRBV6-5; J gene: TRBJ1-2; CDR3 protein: CASSQGLRDGYTF; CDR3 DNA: TGTGCCAGCAGCCAGGGTCTGAGGGATGGCTACACCTTC
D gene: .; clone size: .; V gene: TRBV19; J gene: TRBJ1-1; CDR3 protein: CASIGPLNTEAFF; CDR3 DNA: TGTGCCAGTATTGGACCGTTGAACACTGAAGCTTTCTTT
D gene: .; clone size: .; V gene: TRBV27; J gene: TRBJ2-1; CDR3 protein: CASSLRQGGPIMMSEQFF; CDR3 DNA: TGTGCCAGCAGTTTAAGGCAGGGGGGACCCATCATGATGAGTGAGCAGTTCTTC
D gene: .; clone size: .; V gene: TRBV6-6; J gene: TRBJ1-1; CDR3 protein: CASSDSGRPEAFF; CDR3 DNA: TGTGCCAGCAGTGACAGCGGAAGACCTGAAGCTTTCTTT
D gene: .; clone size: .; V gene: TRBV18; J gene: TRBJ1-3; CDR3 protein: CASSPNVENTIYF; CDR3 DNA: TGTGCCAGCTCACCAAACGTAGAAAACACCATATATTTT
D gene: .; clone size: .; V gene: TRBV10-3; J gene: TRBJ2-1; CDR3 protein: CAISESEAQFF; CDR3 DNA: TGTGCCATCAGTGAGAGTGAGGCGCAGTTCTTC